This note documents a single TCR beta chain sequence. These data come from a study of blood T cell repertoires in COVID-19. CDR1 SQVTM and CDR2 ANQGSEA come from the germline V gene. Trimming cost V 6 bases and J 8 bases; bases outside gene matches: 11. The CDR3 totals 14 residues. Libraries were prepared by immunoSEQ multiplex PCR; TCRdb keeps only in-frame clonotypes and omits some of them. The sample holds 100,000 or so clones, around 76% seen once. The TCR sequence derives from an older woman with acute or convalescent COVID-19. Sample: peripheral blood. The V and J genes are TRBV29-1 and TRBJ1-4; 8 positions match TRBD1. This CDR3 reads CSVALTGAREKLFF. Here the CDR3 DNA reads TGCAGCGTCGCGTTGACAGGGGCTCGGGAAAAACTGTTTTTT.